These 2 T cell receptor beta chains originate from one sample sequenced in a study of T-cell reconstitution after alpha-beta-depleted transplantation in children. Preparation of the TCRbeta library used unique molecular identifiers. TCRdb ran MiXCR on the PCR reads and lists one entry per CDR3 protein. The profile shows more than 450,000 distinct CDR3 sequences, around 17% of them singletons. Sample: PBMCs from the stem cell graft donor, taken from the stem cell graft. These receptors were collected from a human donor who donated a stem cell graft to a child with acute lymphoblastic leukemia.

The V and J genes are TRBV9 and TRBJ2-7, with 8 bases identical to TRBD1. The CDR3 totals 13 residues. Germline CDR1 and CDR2: SGDLS and YYNGEE. V lost 4 bases to trimming and J lost 2 bases; unmatched junction nucleotides: 2. This CDR3 reads CASSQGQAYEQYF. In DNA, the CDR3 is TGTGCCAGCAGCCAGGGACAGGCCTACGAGCAGTACTTC.

In DNA form, the CDR3 reads TGTGCCAGTACCGGACAGGGGGCGAAGTCCTACAATGAGCAGTTCTTC. Protein sequence: CASTGQGAKSYNEQFF. The chain joins TRBV19 to TRBJ2-1; 11 bases agree with TRBD1. The germline V gene has CDR1 LNHDA and CDR2 SQIVND (reference sequence). The V gene end was trimmed by 7 bases and the J gene end by 1 base; junction bases not matched to a gene: 6. The CDR3 length is 16 residues.